The next 19 T cell receptor beta chains were all read from a single sample in a study of blood T cells in healthy people across ages. Alongside a J-beta primer mix, a sample-barcoded 5' primer served in a second PCR lasting roughly 6 to 12 cycles. From the 5' RACE reads, TCRdb called clonotypes with MiXCR, one entry per CDR3 protein. The sample lists 1,500,000 or so distinct CDR3 sequences; roughly 43% were seen once. The specimen was blood. All receptors derive from a woman under 30 in good health.

This clonotype came up once. The CDR3 coding sequence is TGCGCCAGCAGCTTGGTAACAGGGGATACAAACATTCAGTACTTC. Its protein is CASSLVTGDTNIQYF. This chain links TRBV5-1 with TRBJ2-4; TRBD1 matches at 7 bases. The CDR3 spans 15 residues. Germline CDR1 reads SGHRS; CDR2 reads YFSETQ. Unmatched junction bases numbered 6, after V lost 0 bases and J lost 6 bases.

A few counts support this clonotype. This chain links TRBV27 with TRBJ1-5, with unresolved D. CDR1 is MNHEY and CDR2 is SMNVEV in the germline V gene (reference sequence). The CDR3 totals 15 residues. The ends were cut back, 2 bases at V and 0 bases at J, with 8 bases in the middle. The CDR3 is CASSLHGGSNQPQHF. The CDR3 DNA sequence: TGTGCCAGCAGTTTACATGGAGGTAGCAATCAGCCCCAGCATTTT.

This clonotype has just a few counts. The V and J genes are TRBV7-9 and TRBJ1-1, with unresolved D. The ends were cut back, 8 bases at V and 4 bases at J, with 14 bases in the middle. The germline V gene has CDR1 SEHNR and CDR2 FQNEAQ (reference sequence). This CDR3 is built from 13 residues. Here the CDR3 reads CASGGPRRTEAFF. DNA of the CDR3: TGTGCCAGCGGCGGGCCCCGTCGCACTGAAGCTTTCTTT.

The gene calls are TRBV20-1 and TRBJ2-3; D may match TRBD1 or TRBD2 (5 bases each). V dropped 0 bases and J dropped 6 bases, with 13 bases sitting between them. The V gene's germline CDR1 is DFQATT and CDR2 SNEGSKA (reference sequence). CDR3 size: 14 residues. CDR3 sequence reads: CSARDTGGSDTQYF. The CDR3 bases are TGCAGTGCTAGAGATACAGGAGGATCGGATACGCAGTATTTT.

The V and J genes are TRBV20-1 and TRBJ1-3, with D uncertain. Germline lookup yields CDR1 DFQATT and CDR2 SNEGSKA (reference sequence). This CDR3 is 13 amino acids long. V lost 0 bases and J 4 bases, leaving 7 bases between the germline ends. The CDR3 coding sequence is TGCAGTGCTAGAGACCCGGCGGGAAACACCATATATTTT. This translates into CSARDPAGNTIYF.

This chain joins TRBV20-1 and TRBJ2-1, with D unresolved. CDR3 length equals 11 residues. Germline V gene data show CDR1 as DFQATT and CDR2 as SNEGSKA (reference sequence). V was shortened by 5 bases and J by 7 bases, with 9 bases between the two germline ends. The CDR3 DNA sequence: TGCAGTGCTGGTCGGACGAATGAGCAGTTCTTC. This codes for CSAGRTNEQFF.

The rearrangement links TRBV24-1 to TRBJ2-3, with D hard to call. This CDR3 has 14 amino acids. Germline V gene sequence: CDR1 KGHDR, CDR2 SFDVKD. V was cut by 4 bases and J by 0 bases, with 7 bases left in between. CDR3 region: CATSDRVSTDTQYF. In DNA form, the CDR3 reads TGTGCCACCAGTGACCGCGTTAGCACAGATACGCAGTATTTT.

Worth noting for this clonotype: A single base separates this from a much larger clone, so it may be a read error. The V gene is TRBV4-1, the J gene TRBJ2-7, with a tentative D call TRBD1 (6 bases). This CDR3 has 15 residues. The V gene lost 2 bases and the J gene lost 2 bases, with 13 bases spanning the gap. In germline, CDR1 is MGHRA, CDR2 YSYEKL. CDR3: CASSQSGTTTYEQYF. The CDR3 DNA is TGCGCCAGCAGCCAATCCGGGACAACAACCTACGAGCAGTACTTC.

Here the CDR3 DNA reads TGCGCCAGCAGCTCGAATCTTCAGGGGAACACTGAAGCTTTCTTT. Amino acids: CASSSNLQGNTEAFF. The V gene is TRBV5-1, the J gene TRBJ1-1, with TRBD1 as a possible D gene (5 bases). The germline V and J ends were trimmed by 3 bases and 1 base, with 13 bases remaining between them. This CDR3 is built from 15 residues. The germline CDR1 and CDR2 sequences are SGHRS and YFSETQ.

With respect to this clonotype: At one end the junction does not follow the germline gene, possibly because of a read error. V gene TRBV20-1 combines with J gene TRBJ2-1; possible D gene TRBD1, 5 bases. The CDR3 is 15 amino acids. Germline lookup yields CDR1 DFQATT and CDR2 SNEGSKA (reference sequence). This CDR3 is CSARASHSSYDEQFF. The CDR3 DNA follows: TGCAGTGCCAGGGCCTCTCACAGCTCCTACGATGAGCAGTTCTTC.

The chain carries TRBV28 and TRBJ2-1, with 9 bases matching TRBD2. The CDR3 sequence is 16 residues long. Per the germline V gene, CDR1 is MDHEN and CDR2 is SYDVKM. The V segment lost 3 bases and the J segment 2 bases; nucleotides outside the gene matches: 5. The CDR3 sequence is CASSFLAGEPYNEQFF. The CDR3 bases are TGTGCCAGCAGTTTTTTAGCGGGAGAGCCCTACAATGAGCAGTTCTTC.

The chain couples TRBV6-5 to TRBJ2-3, with D perhaps TRBD1 (6 bases). The germline gives CDR1 MNHEY, CDR2 SVGAGI. The V end lost 6 bases, the J end lost 4 bases, and 14 bases lay between the germline ends. The CDR3 covers 14 residues. The CDR3 spells CASSPPGDPDTQYF. The CDR3 DNA sequence: TGTGCCAGCAGCCCTCCAGGGGATCCAGATACGCAGTATTTT.

The gene calls are TRBV7-2 and TRBJ1-2; D is possibly TRBD1 (5 bases). Trimming cost V 1 base and J 6 bases, with 15 bases left between them. Germline CDR1 SGHTA, CDR2 FQGNSA. The CDR3 consists of 15 residues. DNA for the CDR3: TGTGCCAGCAGCTTAGAGCTTAAGGGGCGCGATGGCTACACCTTC. This encodes CASSLELKGRDGYTF.

This clonotype was detected only a few times. The chain couples TRBV30 to TRBJ1-1; D not certain. Deletions cut 3 bases from V and 4 bases from J, with 15 bases between. This CDR3 contains 14 residues. Per germline, CDR1 GTSNPN and CDR2 SVGIG (reference sequence). The CDR3 nucleotides are TGTGCCTGGAGGGTTATGGCCCGGGCCACTGAAGCTTTCTTT. It encodes CAWRVMARATEAFF. Full variable domain (remainder filled in from reference TRBV30 and TRBJ1-1): SQTIHQWPATLVQPVGSPLSLECTVEGTSNPNLYWYRQAAGRGLQLLFYSVGIGQISSEVPQNLSASRPQDRQFILSSKKLLLSDSGFYLCAWRVMARATEAFFGQGTRLTVV.

The table lists this clonotype with a few counts. This rearrangement joins TRBV24-1 to TRBJ2-1; 11 nucleotides line up with TRBD2. Germline V CDR1 and CDR2: KGHDR, SFDVKD. CDR3 length: 17 amino acids. Trimming removed 4 bases from V and 5 bases from J; junction bases left unmatched: 9. The CDR3 sequence: CATSETSGAPGDNEQFF. As DNA, the CDR3 is TGTGCCACCAGTGAGACTAGCGGGGCCCCGGGGGACAATGAGCAGTTCTTC.

As regards this clonotype: Sequence at one end of the junction differs from germline and may be a read error. This chain connects TRBV12-3 or TRBV12-4 to TRBJ1-2; 9 bases agree with TRBD1. CDR3 length: 13 residues. The CDR3 nucleotides read TGTGCCAGCAACGGACAGGGGAGCTATGGCCACACCTTC. As protein: CASNGQGSYGHTF.

The chain links TRBV25-1 to TRBJ2-1; D might be TRBD2 (5 bases). The CDR3 has 15 amino acids. Germline assignment: CDR1 MGHDK and CDR2 SYGVNS. V was clipped by 1 base and J by 0 bases, with 7 bases between them. The CDR3 DNA sequence: TGTGCCAGCAGTGAATCGGGGAACTCCTACAATGAGCAGTTCTTC. Its protein is CASSESGNSYNEQFF.

V gene TRBV4-3 combines with J gene TRBJ1-1; D possibly corresponds to TRBD1 (5 bases). V was clipped by 0 bases and J by 1 base, with 15 bases between them. This CDR3 contains 17 residues. Germline V lookup: CDR1 LGHNA, CDR2 YSLEER. The CDR3 sequence: CASSQDPWGDSNTEAFF. The CDR3 DNA follows: TGCGCCAGCAGCCAAGACCCTTGGGGGGACTCGAACACTGAAGCTTTCTTT.

This CDR3 is CASSLPPGQGNEKLFF. The CDR3 DNA reads TGTGCCAGCAGCTTACCTCCGGGACAGGGAAATGAAAAACTGTTTTTT. This sequence joins TRBV7-2 and TRBJ1-4; 9 nucleotides agree with TRBD1. V shed 2 bases and J 5 bases; nucleotides not matched to a gene: 6. The CDR3 is 16 amino acids. CDR1 is SGHTA, CDR2 FQGNSA, per germline.